These T cell receptor beta chains were read from a single sample in a study of siplizumab effects on memory and regulatory T cells. Here immunoSEQ multiplex PCR was the method, and the copy in TCRdb shows in-frame clones only, minus some. The repertoire consists of around 83,000 clones, with approximately 90% occurring once and the leading ten covering roughly 14%. Sequencing was carried out using CD4+ T cells sorted from blood. All receptors derive from a human donor in good health. CDR3s include the opening cysteine and the closing phenylalanine or tryptophan. The D gene is left open where the match is weak. Clone size is not always given. Where it is, it says once, few, many or a class for expanded clones.

clone size	V gene	D gene	J gene	CDR3 protein	CDR3 DNA
NA	TRBV19	TRBD2	TRBJ2-3	CASKIAGDTDTQYF	TGTGCCAGTAAAATAGCGGGAGATACAGATACGCAGTATTTT
NA	TRBV6-5	TRBD1	TRBJ1-5	CASSYEQGAQPQHF	TGTGCCAGCAGTTACGAGCAGGGGGCACAGCCCCAGCATTTT
NA	TRBV6-5	NA	TRBJ1-2	CASSYATPGEDYGYTF	TGTGCCAGCAGTTACGCGACGCCAGGGGAAGACTATGGCTACACCTTC
NA	TRBV28	NA	TRBJ2-5	CASSVQAQETQYF	TGTGCCAGCAGTGTACAGGCCCAAGAGACCCAGTACTTC
NA	TRBV28	NA	TRBJ2-5	CASRINLLPETQYF	TGTGCCAGCAGGATAAACCTACTCCCGGAGACCCAGTACTTC
NA	TRBV6-6	TRBD1	TRBJ1-2	CASNFRGDYGYTF	TGTGCCAGCAACTTCAGGGGGGACTATGGCTACACCTTC
NA	TRBV6-1	TRBD1	TRBJ2-7	CASSRRDRGGEQYF	TGTGCCAGCAGTAGACGGGACAGGGGAGGCGAGCAGTACTTC
NA	TRBV5-6	TRBD1	TRBJ1-4	CASSLKVARGNWTNEKLFF	TGTGCCAGCAGCTTGAAAGTGGCCAGGGGGAATTGGACTAATGAAAAACTGTTTTTT
once	TRBV27	TRBD2	TRBJ2-1	CASSLAGGEFF	TGTGCCAGCAGTTTAGCGGGAGGTGAGTTCTTC
NA	TRBV6-1	NA	TRBJ2-1	CASTAGAYNEQFF	TGTGCCAGCACGGCGGGCGCCTACAATGAGCAGTTCTTC
NA	TRBV19	TRBD1	TRBJ1-6	CASSIAWDSSSPLHF	TGTGCCAGTAGTATAGCTTGGGACAGTTCTTCACCCCTCCACTTT
NA	TRBV2	TRBD1	TRBJ2-5	CASSLDRVGETQYF	TGTGCCAGCAGCCTGGACAGGGTCGGAGAGACCCAGTACTTC